This T cell receptor beta chain was recorded in a study of T cells in Graves' hyperthyroidism and ophthalmopathy. This clonotype was detected a few times. CDR1 and CDR2 from the germline V gene are SGHRS and YFSETQ. The V end was cut by 0 bases, the J end by 7 bases, with 10 bases between. CDR3 length: 13 amino acids. The source material, RNA transcripts, was used to amplify TCR beta CDR3 regions. First-round RT-PCR of the TCR CDR3 relied on the HTBI primer set. Each CDR3 protein is one row after TCRdb ran MiXCR on the multiplex PCR reads. The sample lists some 500,000 distinct CDR3 sequences, approximately 15% occurring once.

The sequencing input was blood. This sequence joins TRBV5-1 and TRBJ1-2, with D maybe TRBD1 (5 bases). The clonotype was recovered from a woman between 18 and 29 years old with Graves' hyperthyroidism. CDR3 DNA: TGCGCCAGCAGCTTGGGGGGGGAGCCTGGCTACACCTTC. Translation gives CASSLGGEPGYTF.